A single T cell receptor beta chain is shown here with its context. Its antigen is currently unknown. The data belong to a study of T cell responses to AZD1222 COVID-19 vaccine. General study findings and limits: Only a handful of AZD1222 recipients, several in all, had baseline seropositivity. Reportedly, close to half of spike-specific TCRs are directed against unmutated variant regions.

Measured with immunoSEQ multiplex PCR; TCRdb has only the in-frame clones, and not every one. This table holds 80,000 to 95,000 clones, just under 90% found once. Trimming shortened V by 1 base and J by 8 bases, and 8 bases separated the two germline ends. The CDR3 runs 13 residues. From germline, CDR1 is SGHTA and CDR2 FQGNSA. Sequencing used peripheral blood, obtained on day 0 of AZD1222 vaccination. The rearrangement joins TRBV7-2 to TRBJ1-4; D perhaps matches TRBD1 (5 bases). This receptor was taken from an adult in good health. Written as DNA, the CDR3 is TGTGCCAGCAGCTTAGTGGGGGGGGAAAAACTGTTTTTT. Translation: CASSLVGGEKLFF. The full variable domain, completed using reference TRBV7-2 and TRBJ1-4, is GAGVSQSPSNKVTEKGKDVELRCDPISGHTALYWYRQSLGQGLEFLIYFQGNSAPDKSGLPSDRFSAERTGGSVSTLTIQRTQQEDSAVYLCASSLVGGEKLFFGSGTQLSVL.